The 5 T cell receptor beta chains below come from one sample, sequenced in a study of long-term antiretroviral therapy in people with HIV. Researchers ran immunoSEQ v3.0 at survey level. The table came from immunoSEQ multiplex PCR; TCRdb's copy has only in-frame clones and leaves some out. The sample lists some 28,000 clones; over 90% were seen once. Sample: unsorted PBMCs, taken 6.2 years after starting antiretroviral therapy. The receptor source for this set is a man in his forties with HIV.

The rearrangement joins TRBV28 to TRBJ2-1; no firm D call. The CDR3 runs 13 residues. The V gene lost 7 bases and the J gene lost 9 bases, with 16 bases spanning the gap. Germline V gives CDR1 MDHEN, CDR2 SYDVKM. CDR3 DNA sequence: TGTGCCAGCAAGTTGGGATATCTTGGTGAGCAGTTCTTC. It yields the protein CASKLGYLGEQFF.

This chain joins TRBV4-2 and TRBJ2-1; TRBD2 aligns across 9 bases. V gave up 3 bases and J gave up 5 bases; unmatched junction bases: 8. The CDR3 contains 16 residues. Germline lookup yields CDR1 LGHNA and CDR2 YNFKEQ. CDR3 nucleotides: TGTGCCAGCAGCCAGGTGGGAGCGGGAGGAGACAATGAGCAGTTCTTC. It yields the protein CASSQVGAGGDNEQFF.

The rearrangement joins TRBV4-2 to TRBJ1-5; D call uncertain. The CDR3 length is 15 residues. V shed 1 base and J shed 3 bases, with 10 bases lying between them. From germline, CDR1 is LGHNA and CDR2 YNFKEQ. CDR3 region: CASSQGDRFNQPQHF. The CDR3 region has the DNA TGTGCCAGCAGCCAAGGCGATAGGTTCAATCAGCCCCAGCATTTT.

This chain uses TRBV10-1 with TRBJ1-2; D is unclear. V was trimmed by 2 bases and J by 8 bases, leaving 12 bases between them. The CDR3 totals 13 residues. Germline V gene sequence: CDR1 WNHNN, CDR2 SYGVQD (reference sequence). CDR3 protein: CASSEASSGGYTF. Here the CDR3 DNA reads TGCGCCAGCAGTGAGGCCAGTTCGGGAGGCTACACCTTC.

The chain has TRBV2 and TRBJ1-5; D possibly corresponds to TRBD1 (6 bases). The CDR3 runs 15 residues. V shed 6 bases and J shed 2 bases, with 14 bases lying between them. CDR1 and CDR2 (germline): SNHLY, FYNNEI. The CDR3 DNA sequence: TGTGCCAGCAGAACACGAGGGGGAGGCAATCAGCCCCAGCATTTT. It translates to CASRTRGGGNQPQHF.